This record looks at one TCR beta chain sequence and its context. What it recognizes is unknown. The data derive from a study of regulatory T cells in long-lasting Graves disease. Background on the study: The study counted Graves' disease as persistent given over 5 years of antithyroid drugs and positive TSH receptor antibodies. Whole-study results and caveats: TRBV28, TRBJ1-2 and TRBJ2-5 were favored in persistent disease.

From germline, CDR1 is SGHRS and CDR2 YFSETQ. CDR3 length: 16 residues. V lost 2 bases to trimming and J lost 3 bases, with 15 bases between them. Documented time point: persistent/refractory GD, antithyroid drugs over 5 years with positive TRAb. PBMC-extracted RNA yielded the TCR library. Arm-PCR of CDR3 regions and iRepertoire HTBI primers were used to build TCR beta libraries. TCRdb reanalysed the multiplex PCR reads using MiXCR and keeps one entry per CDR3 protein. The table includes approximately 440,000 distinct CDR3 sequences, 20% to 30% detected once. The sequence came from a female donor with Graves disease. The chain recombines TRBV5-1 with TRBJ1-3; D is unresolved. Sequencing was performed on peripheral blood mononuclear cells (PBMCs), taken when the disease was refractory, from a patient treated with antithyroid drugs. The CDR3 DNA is TGCGCCAGCAGCTTTTCTCACAACTCGTATGGAAACACCATATATTTT. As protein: CASSFSHNSYGNTIYF.